A selection of T cell receptor beta chains follows, all from one sample in a study of shared clonotypes between healthy human individuals. Data came from immunoSEQ multiplex PCR; TCRdb stores just in-frame clones and leaves some out. The repertoire holds approximately 110,000 clones, with just over 65% as singletons. Sequenced sample: memory CD8+ T cells sorted from blood. These receptors were collected from a woman in her thirties in good health. Both conserved end residues are part of each CDR3. Each record gives: D gene, clone size, J gene, V gene, CDR3 protein, CDR3 DNA. D genes are given only for firm matches. Only part of the rows carry a size: once, few, many, or a class if the clone is expanded.

D: NA
size: NA
J: TRBJ2-1
V: TRBV27
CDR3: CASSLMLVDYNEQFF
DNA: TGTGCCAGCAGTTTAATGTTAGTTGACTACAATGAGCAGTTCTTC

D: NA
size: few
J: TRBJ2-5
V: TRBV14
CDR3: CASSHPYQETQYF
DNA: TGTGCCAGCAGCCATCCGTACCAAGAGACCCAGTACTTC

D: NA
size: few
J: TRBJ2-7
V: TRBV10-3
CDR3: CAISESAGWAYEQYF
DNA: TGTGCCATCAGTGAGTCTGCGGGTTGGGCCTACGAGCAGTACTTC

D: TRBD1
size: NA
J: TRBJ2-6
V: TRBV5-1
CDR3: CASSLGPGTGNSGANVLTF
DNA: TGCGCCAGCAGCTTGGGCCCCGGGACAGGGAACTCTGGGGCCAACGTCCTGACTTTC

D: NA
size: NA
J: TRBJ2-7
V: TRBV6-4
CDR3: CASSDLRGSAGWEQYF
DNA: TGTGCCAGCAGTGACCTCCGGGGGAGCGCTGGGTGGGAGCAGTACTTC

D: TRBD2
size: many
J: TRBJ2-3
V: TRBV6-4
CDR3: CASSDQAGADTQYF
DNA: TGTGCCAGCAGTGACCAAGCGGGAGCAGATACGCAGTATTTT

D: TRBD2
size: NA
J: TRBJ2-1
V: TRBV2
CDR3: CASTGREGLWDEQFF
DNA: TGTGCCAGCACGGGGCGGGAGGGCCTCTGGGATGAGCAGTTCTTC

D: NA
size: NA
J: TRBJ1-3
V: TRBV5-1
CDR3: CASSSRPSGNTIYF
DNA: TGCGCCAGCAGCTCCCGACCCTCTGGAAACACCATATATTTT

D: TRBD1
size: once
J: TRBJ1-4
V: TRBV18
CDR3: CASSRGQGFYEKLFF
DNA: TGTGCCAGCTCGAGGGGACAGGGCTTTTATGAAAAACTGTTTTTT

D: NA
size: NA
J: TRBJ2-5
V: TRBV6-6
CDR3: CASSYGGRMETQYF
DNA: TGTGCCAGCAGTTACGGGGGGCGCATGGAGACCCAGTACTTC

D: NA
size: NA
J: TRBJ2-3
V: TRBV4-1
CDR3: CASSSGLRRRDTQYF
DNA: TGCGCCAGCAGTTCGGGCCTTAGGCGGCGCGATACGCAGTATTTT

D: NA
size: NA
J: TRBJ2-2
V: TRBV6-6
CDR3: CASSYSSPGELFF
DNA: TGTGCCAGCAGTTACTCTTCTCCCGGGGAGCTGTTTTTT

D: NA
size: NA
J: TRBJ2-7
V: TRBV4-2
CDR3: CASSQGLTGGSSYEQYF
DNA: TGTGCCAGCAGCCAAGGGCTCACTGGCGGAAGCTCCTACGAGCAGTACTTC

D: TRBD1
size: NA
J: TRBJ1-1
V: TRBV28
CDR3: CASSPPGTGEDTEAFF
DNA: TGTGCCAGCAGTCCCCCCGGGACAGGGGAGGACACTGAAGCTTTCTTT

D: NA
size: few
J: TRBJ2-7
V: TRBV7-2
CDR3: CASSSVAGHEQYF
DNA: TGTGCCAGCAGCTCCGTTGCTGGGCACGAGCAGTACTTC

D: NA
size: NA
J: TRBJ2-2
V: TRBV6-4
CDR3: CASSVAEEGTGELFF
DNA: TGTGCCAGCAGTGTAGCCGAGGAAGGCACCGGGGAGCTGTTTTTT

D: TRBD1
size: NA
J: TRBJ2-4
V: TRBV11-2
CDR3: CASSPDRGWDKNIQYF
DNA: TGTGCCAGCAGCCCGGACAGGGGGTGGGACAAAAACATTCAGTACTTC

D: TRBD2
size: NA
J: TRBJ2-7
V: TRBV15
CDR3: CATSKPGLAGGAYEQYF
DNA: TGTGCCACCAGCAAGCCGGGTCTAGCGGGGGGCGCCTACGAGCAGTACTTC

D: TRBD2
size: NA
J: TRBJ2-1
V: TRBV29-1
CDR3: CSVWRTSGNSYNEQFF
DNA: TGCAGCGTATGGAGGACTAGCGGGAACTCCTACAATGAGCAGTTCTTC

D: NA
size: NA
J: TRBJ1-2
V: TRBV6-5
CDR3: CASSYGGLGGYTF
DNA: TGTGCCAGCAGTTACGGGGGTCTGGGGGGCTACACCTTC

D: NA
size: NA
J: TRBJ2-1
V: TRBV9
CDR3: CASSVAWGKGNEQFF
DNA: TGTGCCAGCAGCGTAGCTTGGGGGAAAGGCAATGAGCAGTTCTTC

D: NA
size: few
J: TRBJ1-5
V: TRBV25-1
CDR3: CASSESRGASNQPQHF
DNA: TGTGCCAGCAGTGAATCAAGGGGGGCAAGCAATCAGCCCCAGCATTTT

D: TRBD1
size: NA
J: TRBJ1-2
V: TRBV11-2
CDR3: CASSLAQGADYGYTF
DNA: TGTGCCAGCAGCTTAGCCCAGGGGGCGGACTATGGCTACACCTTC

D: TRBD2
size: many
J: TRBJ2-1
V: TRBV29-1
CDR3: CSVNGLAGGGGNEQFF
DNA: TGCAGCGTGAACGGACTAGCGGGAGGTGGGGGCAATGAGCAGTTCTTC

D: TRBD1
size: once
J: TRBJ2-3
V: TRBV25-1
CDR3: CASSEGTVTFADTQYF
DNA: TGTGCCAGCAGCGAAGGGACAGTCACTTTCGCAGATACGCAGTATTTT

D: TRBD2
size: NA
J: TRBJ2-7
V: TRBV7-6
CDR3: CASSLVASGQAYEQYF
DNA: TGTGCCAGCAGCCTGGTGGCTAGCGGGCAGGCCTACGAGCAGTACTTC

D: NA
size: NA
J: TRBJ2-5
V: TRBV7-8
CDR3: CASSSDRQETQYF
DNA: TGTGCCAGCAGCTCGGACAGACAAGAGACCCAGTACTTC

D: NA
size: NA
J: TRBJ1-2
V: TRBV6-1
CDR3: CASSDLGTSVRGYTF
DNA: TGTGCCAGCAGTGACCTCGGGACCTCCGTGCGGGGCTACACCTTC

D: NA
size: NA
J: TRBJ1-3
V: TRBV6-4
CDR3: CASSDSAGSGNTIYF
DNA: TGTGCCAGCAGTGACTCCGCAGGCTCTGGAAACACCATATATTTT

D: NA
size: few
J: TRBJ2-7
V: TRBV27
CDR3: CASSLIWESEQYF
DNA: TGTGCCAGCAGTTTGATCTGGGAGAGCGAGCAGTACTTC

D: TRBD1
size: NA
J: TRBJ1-4
V: TRBV28
CDR3: CASSLTIRGRSEDEKLFF
DNA: TGTGCCAGCAGTTTAACCATCAGGGGGAGGTCAGAAGATGAAAAACTGTTTTTT

D: NA
size: few
J: TRBJ2-3
V: TRBV9
CDR3: CASSVYPNTDTQYF
DNA: TGTGCCAGCAGCGTATACCCGAACACAGATACGCAGTATTTT

D: TRBD1
size: NA
J: TRBJ2-1
V: TRBV9
CDR3: CASSTTWTGTNEQFF
DNA: TGTGCCAGCAGCACCACTTGGACAGGTACTAATGAGCAGTTCTTC

D: NA
size: NA
J: TRBJ2-7
V: TRBV7-8
CDR3: CASSLARAGAGTPYYEQYF
DNA: TGTGCCAGCAGCTTGGCGAGGGCAGGCGCGGGGACCCCCTACTACGAGCAGTACTTC

D: TRBD2
size: NA
J: TRBJ2-1
V: TRBV28
CDR3: CASSSPDLAERTYNEQFF
DNA: TGTGCCAGCAGTTCCCCCGACCTAGCGGAGAGGACCTACAATGAGCAGTTCTTC

D: TRBD1
size: NA
J: TRBJ2-3
V: TRBV25-1
CDR3: CASSYLTGGVDTQYF
DNA: TGTGCCAGCAGCTACCTAACAGGGGGAGTCGATACGCAGTATTTT

D: NA
size: NA
J: TRBJ1-2
V: TRBV7-9
CDR3: CASSFEGLYGYTF
DNA: TGTGCCAGCAGCTTTGAGGGACTCTATGGCTACACCTTC

D: NA
size: few
J: TRBJ2-5
V: TRBV9
CDR3: CASSPSPALYQETQYF
DNA: TGTGCCAGCAGCCCGAGCCCGGCATTGTACCAAGAGACCCAGTACTTC

D: NA
size: NA
J: TRBJ2-7
V: TRBV28
CDR3: CASRLLSGTTYEQYF
DNA: TGTGCCAGCAGGTTACTATCCGGGACCACCTACGAGCAGTACTTC

D: NA
size: NA
J: TRBJ2-1
V: TRBV5-1
CDR3: CASSLDTVKNEQFF
DNA: TGCGCCAGCAGCTTGGATACGGTAAAGAATGAGCAGTTCTTC

D: NA
size: NA
J: TRBJ2-1
V: TRBV28
CDR3: CASSLRNEQFF
DNA: TGTGCCAGCAGTTTGAGGAATGAGCAGTTCTTC

D: TRBD2
size: NA
J: TRBJ2-7
V: TRBV28
CDR3: CASQPAGVSYEQYF
DNA: TGTGCCAGCCAACCAGCGGGAGTCTCCTACGAGCAGTACTTC

D: TRBD1
size: NA
J: TRBJ2-6
V: TRBV15
CDR3: CATSTNRGSGANVLTF
DNA: TGTGCCACCAGCACGAACAGGGGTTCTGGGGCCAACGTCCTGACTTTC

D: TRBD1
size: NA
J: TRBJ2-3
V: TRBV9
CDR3: CASSGDRVTDTQYF
DNA: TGTGCCAGCAGCGGCGACAGGGTCACAGATACGCAGTATTTT

D: NA
size: few
J: TRBJ1-2
V: TRBV27
CDR3: CASREAGAGGYTF
DNA: TGTGCCAGCCGAGAGGCAGGGGCGGGAGGCTACACCTTC

D: NA
size: NA
J: TRBJ2-3
V: TRBV19
CDR3: CASSNRADTQYF
DNA: TGTGCCAGTAGTAATCGTGCAGATACGCAGTATTTT

D: TRBD1
size: NA
J: TRBJ1-2
V: TRBV5-3
CDR3: CARSATGAGYGYTF
DNA: TGTGCCAGAAGCGCTACAGGGGCCGGGTATGGCTACACCTTC

D: NA
size: NA
J: TRBJ2-2
V: TRBV19
CDR3: CASSMRVYTGELFF
DNA: TGTGCCAGTAGTATGAGAGTTTACACCGGGGAGCTGTTTTTT

D: NA
size: medium-sized
J: TRBJ1-5
V: TRBV6-5
CDR3: CASRAVGNQPQHF
DNA: TGTGCCAGCAGGGCGGTCGGCAATCAGCCCCAGCATTTT

D: TRBD2
size: NA
J: TRBJ2-5
V: TRBV6-1
CDR3: CASSRLAGEGETQYF
DNA: TGTGCCAGCAGTCGACTAGCGGGAGAGGGGGAGACCCAGTACTTC

D: NA
size: NA
J: TRBJ1-4
V: TRBV6-1
CDR3: CASSEALGLGQEKLFF
DNA: TGTGCCAGCAGTGAAGCCCTCGGGTTAGGGCAGGAAAAACTGTTTTTT

D: NA
size: NA
J: TRBJ1-2
V: TRBV6-6
CDR3: CASSSTYGYTF
DNA: TGTGCCAGCAGTTCGACCTATGGCTACACCTTC

D: NA
size: NA
J: TRBJ1-5
V: TRBV19
CDR3: CASSIWADYTGTQPQHF
DNA: TGTGCCAGTAGTATATGGGCTGATTACACAGGGACTCAGCCCCAGCATTTT

D: NA
size: many
J: TRBJ2-7
V: TRBV5-1
CDR3: CASSLDASPTEQYF
DNA: TGCGCCAGCAGCTTGGACGCCTCCCCTACCGAGCAGTACTTC

D: NA
size: NA
J: TRBJ1-2
V: TRBV7-6
CDR3: CASSPGPARNYGYTF
DNA: TGTGCCAGCAGCCCGGGACCTGCCCGTAACTATGGCTACACCTTC

D: NA
size: once
J: TRBJ2-7
V: TRBV30
CDR3: CAWSGTVYEQYF
DNA: TGTGCCTGGAGTGGGACAGTCTACGAGCAGTACTTC

D: NA
size: NA
J: TRBJ2-7
V: TRBV11-2
CDR3: CASSDRVGGAYEQYF
DNA: TGTGCCAGCAGTGATAGGGTGGGCGGAGCATACGAGCAGTACTTC

D: TRBD2
size: NA
J: TRBJ2-1
V: TRBV9
CDR3: CASSVGWLADNEQFF
DNA: TGTGCCAGCAGCGTAGGGTGGCTAGCGGACAATGAGCAGTTCTTC